The clone carrying this T cell receptor beta chain was seen once. This entry is derived from a study of graft-versus-host responses after intestinal transplantation. Study background: Every recipient had anti-thymocyte globulin induction and roughly three years of tacrolimus plus steroids.

This table comes from immunoSEQ multiplex PCR, and its TCRdb copy is limited to in-frame clones, with some not included. The sample shows 40,000 or so clones, roughly four fifths of them seen only once. The V and J ends lost 5 bases and 1 base respectively, with 2 bases between them. The V gene's germline CDR1 is MGHDK and CDR2 SYGVNS. The CDR3 covers 11 residues. The specimen was PBMCs, collected 1,000 to 1,200 days after transplant. The origin of this receptor is a human patient who received an intestinal transplant, so some T cells may come from the graft donor. The V and J genes are TRBV25-1 and TRBJ1-1; D call uncertain. The CDR3 protein is CASSWNTEAFF. DNA of the CDR3: TGTGCCAGCAGTTGGAACACTGAAGCTTTCTTT.